The rows below give T cell receptor beta chains drawn from one sample of a study of T cell responses to AZD1222 COVID-19 vaccine. Repertoires were generated with immunoSEQ multiplex PCR, while TCRdb's copy carries only in-frame clones and drops some. Among roughly 150,000 clones listed, approximately 91% were seen once. The source was peripheral blood, collected 28 days after the second AZD1222 dose. These TCRs come from an adult who received the AZD1222 COVID-19 vaccine. CDR3s include the opening cysteine and the closing phenylalanine or tryptophan. A D gene is named only where the DNA matches it firmly. Size is stated for part of the rows, as once, few or many counts, or as a class when the clone is expanded.

>-|TRBJ1-2|TRBV30|-
TGTGCCTGGAGTCAACCACTGAGGTATGGCTACACCTTC
CAWSQPLRYGYTF
>few|TRBJ1-1|TRBV7-9|-
TGTGCCAGCAGCCATCGTCAGGGGACAATGAACACTGAAGCTTTCTTT
CASSHRQGTMNTEAFF
>-|TRBJ1-1|TRBV19|TRBD1
TGTGCCAGTAGTCGAGATCCCGGGACAGGGGTCCCTGAAGCTTTCTTT
CASSRDPGTGVPEAFF
>-|TRBJ2-7|TRBV2|-
TGTGCCAGCAGTGAAGAGGAGGGGTTTTGGGGGCGCATAGACGAGCAGTACTTC
CASSEEEGFWGRIDEQYF
>-|TRBJ2-1|TRBV10-3|TRBD2
TGTGCCATAAAACTACTAGCGGGGGACAATGAGCAGTTCTTC
CAIKLLAGDNEQFF
>-|TRBJ1-3|TRBV19|-
TGTGCCAGTAGTTTGAGACAGACCGCCTCTGGAAACACCATATATTTT
CASSLRQTASGNTIYF
>-|TRBJ2-2|TRBV11-3|-
TGTGCCAGCAGCTTGGGCGCGGTCAGGGTGACGGGCGACACCGGGGAGCTGTTTTTT
CASSLGAVRVTGDTGELFF
>-|TRBJ1-2|TRBV5-1|TRBD1
TGCGCCAGCAGCTTGGGACAGGGTGATGGCTACACCTTC
CASSLGQGDGYTF
>-|TRBJ2-7|TRBV11-3|TRBD1
TGTGCCAGCAGCCCCGGCCGACAGGGGAGGACCTACGAGCAGTACTTC
CASSPGRQGRTYEQYF
>-|TRBJ2-2|TRBV5-1|-
TGCGCCAGCAGCGACCCCGGGAACACCGGGGAGCTGTTTTTT
CASSDPGNTGELFF
>-|TRBJ1-1|TRBV5-1|-
TGCGCCAGCAGCTTGGCGGGGGTTGGCACTGAAGCTTTCTTT
CASSLAGVGTEAFF
>-|TRBJ1-2|TRBV19|-
TGTGCCAGTACCCCACAGGGAGGAATTAACTATGGCTACACCTTC
CASTPQGGINYGYTF
>-|TRBJ1-5|TRBV27|-
TGTGCCAGCAGTCCCCCCCCTATAGGGGGACGTCAGCCCCAGCATTTT
CASSPPPIGGRQPQHF
>-|TRBJ2-3|TRBV5-1|TRBD1
TGCGCCAGCAGCTACTTGACAGGGGTTGGCACAGATACGCAGTATTTT
CASSYLTGVGTDTQYF
>-|TRBJ2-1|TRBV3-1/TRBV3-2|-
TGTGCCAGCAGCCAAGCGCCCCGATACAATGAGCAGTTCTTC
CASSQAPRYNEQFF
>few|TRBJ2-2|TRBV4-2|-
TGTGCCAGCAGCTTGAAGTGGGAGCGTACCACCGGGGAGCTGTTTTTT
CASSLKWERTTGELFF
>-|TRBJ2-7|TRBV3-1/TRBV3-2|-
TGTGCCAGCAGCCTTCTCCGAAGCTCCTACGAGCAGTACTTC
CASSLLRSSYEQYF
>-|TRBJ2-1|TRBV29-1|-
TGCAGCGTGATCCCAGAAACGAATGAGCAGTTCTTC
CSVIPETNEQFF
>-|TRBJ2-3|TRBV27|-
TGTGCCAGCAGTTTATCGAGGGCAGGGGGGGATACGCAGTATTTT
CASSLSRAGGDTQYF
>-|TRBJ2-1|TRBV6-5|TRBD2
TGTGCCAGCAGTTCCGGGACTAGCGGAAACAATGAGCAGTTCTTC
CASSSGTSGNNEQFF
>-|TRBJ2-4|TRBV7-2|-
TGTGCCAGCAGCTTAGTCTGGCATGGCATTCAGTACTTC
CASSLVWHGIQYF
>-|TRBJ1-1|TRBV2|TRBD1
TGTGCCAGCAGTGAATTACCGGGACAGAGTAACATGAACACTGAAGCTTTCTTT
CASSELPGQSNMNTEAFF
>-|TRBJ1-5|TRBV5-5|-
TGTGCCAGCAGTTACAGGGTATTGAGCAATCAGCCCCAGCATTTT
CASSYRVLSNQPQHF
>-|TRBJ2-3|TRBV10-2|TRBD2
TGCGCCAGCAGTGAGTCCCTAGCGGCTACAGATACGCAGTATTTT
CASSESLAATDTQYF
>-|TRBJ1-1|TRBV19|-
TGTGCCAGTAGTATAGATCAGCGATTGAACACTGAAGCTTTCTTT
CASSIDQRLNTEAFF
>-|TRBJ1-1|TRBV16|-
TGTGCCAGCAGCTTTCTGGGGGGTAACACTGAAGCTTTCTTT
CASSFLGGNTEAFF
>once|TRBJ2-4|TRBV10-3|TRBD1
TGTGCCATCAGTGAGGGGTCCGGGACAGGGGCACCCAAAAACATTCAGTACTTC
CAISEGSGTGAPKNIQYF
>-|TRBJ1-4|TRBV7-2|-
TGTGCCAGCAGCCCCCAAACCGGGGAGGGCGAAAAACTGTTTTTT
CASSPQTGEGEKLFF
>once|TRBJ1-2|TRBV5-1|-
TGCGCCAGCAGCTTTGGTGCGAGCTATGGCTACACCTTC
CASSFGASYGYTF
>-|TRBJ1-2|TRBV5-1|-
TGCGCCAGCAGCATACAGGGAGAGGGCTACACCTTC
CASSIQGEGYTF
>-|TRBJ2-1|TRBV9|TRBD2
TGTGCCAGCAGCGTAGATCCGGGACTAGCGGGAAGTAGGGATGAGCAGTTCTTC
CASSVDPGLAGSRDEQFF
>few|TRBJ2-1|TRBV6-5|TRBD1
TGTGCCAGCAACCGAAGAGGACAGGGGGACAATGAGCAGTTCTTC
CASNRRGQGDNEQFF
>few|TRBJ2-1|TRBV14|TRBD2
TGTGCCAGCAGCCAGAAGGCTAGCGGATTCCCATACAATGAGCAGTTCTTC
CASSQKASGFPYNEQFF
>-|TRBJ1-2|TRBV27|-
TGTGCCAGCAGTGGGCCGGGACGGAACTATGGCTACACCTTC
CASSGPGRNYGYTF
>-|TRBJ2-1|TRBV27|TRBD1
TGTGCCAGCAGTTTAACAGGGGTTTACAATGAGCAGTTCTTC
CASSLTGVYNEQFF
>-|TRBJ2-7|TRBV18|-
TGTGCCAGCTCTCCGGACGTTTCCTACGAGCAGTACTTC
CASSPDVSYEQYF
>-|TRBJ1-1|TRBV16|-
TGTGCCAGCAGCCATCTGGGAAACACTGAAGCTTTCTTT
CASSHLGNTEAFF
>once|TRBJ1-1|TRBV19|TRBD1
TGTGCCAGTAGTCTCTATCGCGGACAGGGGAGGATGAACACTGAAGCTTTCTTT
CASSLYRGQGRMNTEAFF
>-|TRBJ1-5|TRBV5-6|-
TGTGCCAGCAGCTTATCTCGGGGGCCAGGGGGCAATCAGCCCCAGCATTTT
CASSLSRGPGGNQPQHF
>-|TRBJ1-1|TRBV9|-
TGTGCCAGCAGCGGAAGGGGTCGGGGGCGGAACACTGAAGCTTTCTTT
CASSGRGRGRNTEAFF
>few|TRBJ1-2|TRBV4-1|TRBD1
TGCGCCAGCAGCCAAGATCGGACAGGGGCCTATGGCTACACCTTC
CASSQDRTGAYGYTF
>-|TRBJ1-5|TRBV28|-
TGTGCCAGCAGTTTGAGCGGGAGGGGCGGATATAGCAATCAGCCCCAGCATTTT
CASSLSGRGGYSNQPQHF
>once|TRBJ1-5|TRBV2|TRBD1
TGTGCCAGCAGCGACAGGGGCCGTTATAGCAATCAGCCCCAGCATTTT
CASSDRGRYSNQPQHF
>once|TRBJ1-3|TRBV6-5|-
TGTGCCAGCAGTACGGACAGATACTCTGGAAACACCATATATTTT
CASSTDRYSGNTIYF
>once|TRBJ2-7|TRBV9|-
TGTGCCAGCAGCGGGGGGTCTGACTACGAGCAGTACTTC
CASSGGSDYEQYF
>-|TRBJ2-7|TRBV7-9|-
TGTGCCAGCAGGGACAGTCGGGGCCGGCAGTACTTC
CASRDSRGRQYF
>-|TRBJ1-2|TRBV6-1|-
TGTGCCAGCAGTGAAATACAGGCCTATGGCTACACCTTC
CASSEIQAYGYTF
>-|TRBJ2-4|TRBV2|-
TGTGCCAGCAGTGCCACTAGCAGAGGCATTCAGTACTTC
CASSATSRGIQYF
>once|TRBJ2-5|TRBV5-1|TRBD1
TGCGCCAGCAGCACGGGACAGGTGCTCGGCGAGACCCAGTACTTC
CASSTGQVLGETQYF